A single TCR beta chain is shown here with its context. Its antigen is undetermined. These data originate in a study of T cell responses to AZD1222 COVID-19 vaccine. Repertoires were generated with immunoSEQ multiplex PCR, while TCRdb's copy carries only in-frame clones and drops some. This sample has fewer than 85,000 clones, with about 85% found just once. V dropped 4 bases and J dropped 12; count of bases not matched to a gene: 12. From germline, CDR1 is SGHTS and CDR2 YDEGEE. The CDR3 loop spans 16 amino acids. Findings and caveats of the study: Just a handful of AZD1222 recipients tested seropositive at baseline.

The sequence came from an adult who received the AZD1222 COVID-19 vaccine. The gene calls are TRBV5-8 and TRBJ2-2; 13 positions match TRBD2. Source: peripheral blood, taken 28 days after the second AZD1222 dose. The chain's CDR3 is CASSTGLAGVSRKLFF. DNA of the CDR3: TGTGCCAGCAGCACCGGACTAGCGGGAGTTTCACGGAAGCTGTTTTTT.